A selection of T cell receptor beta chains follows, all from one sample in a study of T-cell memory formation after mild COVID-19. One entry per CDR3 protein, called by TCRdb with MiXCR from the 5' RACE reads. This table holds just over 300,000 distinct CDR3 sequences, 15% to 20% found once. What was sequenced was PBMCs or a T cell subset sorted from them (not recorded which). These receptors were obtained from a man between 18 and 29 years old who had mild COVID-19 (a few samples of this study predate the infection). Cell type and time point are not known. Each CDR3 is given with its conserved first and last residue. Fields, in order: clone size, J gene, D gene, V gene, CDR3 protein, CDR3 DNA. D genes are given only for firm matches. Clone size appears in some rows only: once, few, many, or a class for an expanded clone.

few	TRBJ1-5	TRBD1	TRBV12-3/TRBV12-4	CASSRNSGGNQPQHF	TGTGCCAGCAGCAGGAACTCAGGGGGGAATCAGCCCCAGCATTTT
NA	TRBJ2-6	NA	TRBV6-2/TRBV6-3	CASLVAGANVLTF	TGTGCCAGCCTGGTAGCCGGGGCCAACGTCCTGACTTTC
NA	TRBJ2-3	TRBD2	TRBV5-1	CASSHGLAGSTDTQYF	TGCGCCAGCAGCCATGGACTAGCGGGGAGCACAGATACGCAGTATTTT
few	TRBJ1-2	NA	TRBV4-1	CASSQDAVFMGYTF	TGCGCCAGCAGCCAAGATGCAGTATTCATGGGATACACCTTC
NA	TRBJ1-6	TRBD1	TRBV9	CASSRQGFGDSPLHF	TGTGCCAGCAGCAGACAGGGTTTTGGCGATTCACCCCTCCACTTT
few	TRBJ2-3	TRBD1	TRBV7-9	CASDRGTDTQYF	TGTGCCAGTGACAGGGGCACAGATACGCAGTATTTT
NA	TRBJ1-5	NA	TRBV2	CASSDPRGNQPQHF	TGTGCCAGCAGTGACCCCCGCGGCAATCAGCCCCAGCATTTT
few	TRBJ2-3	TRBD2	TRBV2	CASRGTSGAAADTQYF	TGTGCCAGCAGGGGGACTAGCGGGGCAGCGGCAGATACGCAGTATTTT
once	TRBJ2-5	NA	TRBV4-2	CASSARGGRHETQYF	TGTGCCAGCAGCGCAAGGGGTGGCAGGCACGAGACCCAGTACTTC
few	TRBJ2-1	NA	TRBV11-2	CASSPGLGSYNEQFF	TGTGCCAGCAGCCCAGGGTTGGGATCCTACAATGAGCAGTTCTTC
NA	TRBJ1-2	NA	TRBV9	CASSVAAGTIYGYTF	TGTGCCAGCAGCGTAGCGGCAGGGACGATCTATGGCTACACCTTC